One sample yielded the 30 T cell receptor beta chains listed below, sequenced in a study of blood T cell repertoires in COVID-19. The table came from immunoSEQ multiplex PCR; TCRdb's copy has only in-frame clones and leaves some out. The data show roughly 53,000 clones, about 86% seen once. Sequencing used peripheral blood. These receptors all stem from a man in his forties with active COVID-19.

The gene calls are TRBV7-6 and TRBJ2-3; the D gene is possibly TRBD2 (5 bases). The ends were cut back, 5 bases at V and 0 bases at J, with 12 bases in the middle. This CDR3 comprises 15 residues. The germline gives CDR1 SGHVS, CDR2 FNYEAQ. The CDR3 nucleotides read TGTGCCAGCAGCCAGGCCCTAGCAAGCACAGATACGCAGTATTTT. This encodes CASSQALASTDTQYF. Complete variable domain (other parts from reference TRBV7-6 and TRBJ2-3): GAGVSQSPRYKVTKRGQDVALRCDPISGHVSLYWYRQALGQGPEFLTYFNYEAQQDKSGLPNDRFSAERPEGSISTLTIQRTEQRDSAMYRCASSQALASTDTQYFGPGTRLTVL.

The chain combines TRBV6-6 with TRBJ1-4, with TRBD1 matching over 10 bases. V was clipped by 4 bases and J by 6 bases; unmatched bases: 8. CDR3 length: 16 amino acids. CDR1 and CDR2 from the germline V gene are MNHNY and SVGAGI (reference sequence). CDR3 sequence: CASSLDRGWTDEKLFF. CDR3 coding DNA: TGTGCCAGCAGTTTGGACAGGGGGTGGACGGATGAAAAACTGTTTTTT.

The chain is built from TRBV7-3 and TRBJ2-1; 10 positions match TRBD2. J lost 3 bases, V lost 0 bases, and 11 bases had no gene match. There are 19 residues in the CDR3. The V gene's germline CDR1 is SGHTA and CDR2 FQGTGA. CDR3: CASSLTVLAGDLDYNEQFF. CDR3 bases: TGTGCCAGCAGCTTAACGGTCCTAGCGGGAGATCTTGACTACAATGAGCAGTTCTTC.

This chain uses TRBV9 with TRBJ2-1, with 9 bases lining up with TRBD2. Germline values: CDR1 SGDLS, CDR2 YYNGEE. This CDR3 contains 14 residues. V was pared by 2 bases and J by 9 bases, with 6 bases of the junction left unmatched. For the CDR3, the DNA is TGTGCCAGCAGCGTGGCGGGAGGGACCGGTGAGCAGTTCTTC. Translated, it gives CASSVAGGTGEQFF.

The gene calls are TRBV24-1 and TRBJ1-4; 7 bases are shared with TRBD1. Trimming at V came to 2 bases and at J to 8 bases, leaving 10 bases not matched to a gene. Germline V gives CDR1 KGHDR, CDR2 SFDVKD. The CDR3 runs to 16 residues. In DNA form, the CDR3 reads TGTGCCACCAGTGATTCTGAGAGACAGGGTAAAGAAAAACTGTTTTTT. Its protein is CATSDSERQGKEKLFF.

The rearrangement joins TRBV30 to TRBJ2-2, with D perhaps matching TRBD1 (8 bases). Per the germline V gene, CDR1 is GTSNPN and CDR2 is SVGIG (reference sequence). This CDR3 region has 17 residues. Trimming shortened V by 1 base and J by 6 bases, and 21 bases separated the two germline ends. CDR3 residues: CAWSGDRQGRGPGELFF. DNA of the CDR3: TGTGCCTGGAGTGGGGACAGACAGGGGCGGGGGCCCGGGGAGCTGTTTTTT.

V and J are TRBV5-1 and TRBJ2-2; TRBD1 might be the D (6 bases). V was clipped by 1 base and J by 0 bases, with 13 bases between them. The CDR3 extends over 17 amino acids. CDR1 SGHRS and CDR2 YFSETQ come from the germline V gene. CDR3 sequence (DNA): TGCGCCAGCAGCTTGACAGGGAGAGGGTCGAACACCGGGGAGCTGTTTTTT. This codes for CASSLTGRGSNTGELFF.

V gene TRBV5-1 combines with J gene TRBJ1-1; 9 nucleotides line up with TRBD1. The germline CDR1 and CDR2 sequences are SGHRS and YFSETQ. Trimming at V came to 2 bases and at J to 3 bases, leaving 5 bases not matched to a gene. The CDR3 totals 15 residues. The CDR3 DNA is TGCGCCAGCAGCTTACAGGGGGCGCAGGACACTGAAGCTTTCTTT. Translating gives CASSLQGAQDTEAFF.

This clone was detected only once. This chain connects TRBV10-3 to TRBJ1-3; D is possibly TRBD1 (5 bases). The V gene lost 10 bases and the J gene lost 0 bases, with 13 bases spanning the gap. The CDR3 is 14 residues long. Germline values: CDR1 ENHRY, CDR2 SYGVKD. CDR3 protein: CATAPGLSGNTIYF. The CDR3 region has the DNA TGTGCCACCGCTCCAGGGCTCTCTGGAAACACCATATATTTT.

The V call is TRBV5-4, the J call TRBJ1-4; TRBD1 matches 9 bases. Germline V CDR1 and CDR2: SGHNT, YYREEE (reference sequence). The CDR3 is 14 amino acids. With 4 bases clipped from V and 6 bases from J, the junction kept 4 bases outside the gene matches. The CDR3 DNA reads as TGTGCCAGCAGCCAACAGGGGGCCCATGAAAAACTGTTTTTT. This encodes CASSQQGAHEKLFF.

The rearrangement joins TRBV7-9 to TRBJ2-1; 13 bases align to TRBD2. The junction had 3 bases not matched to a gene; V was cut back by 9 bases and J by 7 bases. Germline lookup yields CDR1 SEHNR and CDR2 FQNEAQ (reference sequence). The CDR3 sequence is 13 residues long. DNA for the CDR3: TGTGCCAGTGAGGGACTAGCGGGGAATGAGCAGTTCTTC. It specifies CASEGLAGNEQFF. Together with reference TRBV7-9 and TRBJ2-1, the CDR3 gives the full variable domain: DTGVSQNPRHKITKRGQNVTFRCDPISEHNRLYWYRQTLGQGPEFLTYFQNEAQLEKSRLLSDRFSAERPKGSFSTLEIQRTEQGDSAMYLCASEGLAGNEQFFGPGTRLTVL.

The CDR3 sequence: CASSFIRGEAFF. Written as DNA, the CDR3 is TGCGCCAGCAGCTTTATTCGGGGTGAAGCTTTCTTT. V usage is TRBV5-1 and J usage is TRBJ1-1; D is ambiguous. Germline CDR1 reads SGHRS; CDR2 reads YFSETQ. V was pared by 2 bases and J by 7 bases, with 9 bases between. The length of the CDR3 is 12 residues.

This clone was observed a single time. The rearrangement joins TRBV15 to TRBJ1-2; D perhaps matches TRBD1 (5 bases). Germline lookup yields CDR1 LNHNV and CDR2 YYDKDF (reference sequence). The CDR3 loop spans 15 amino acids. Trimming pared 0 bases from V and 4 bases from J, leaving 12 bases between. DNA for the CDR3: TGTGCCACCAGCAGAGACAGGGCGAATGTCTATGGCTACACCTTC. It specifies CATSRDRANVYGYTF.

The chain joins TRBV27 to TRBJ1-5, with D possibly TRBD1 on 5 matching bases. With 5 bases removed from V and 5 bases from J, the gap between germline ends came to 16 bases. CDR3 length: 15 amino acids. Per the germline V gene, CDR1 is MNHEY and CDR2 is SMNVEV (reference sequence). The CDR3 reads CASSPLGGGDQPQHF. The CDR3 region has the DNA TGTGCCAGCAGTCCCCTCGGGGGTGGGGATCAGCCCCAGCATTTT.

This clone was detected only once. The rearrangement uses TRBV27 and TRBJ2-1; possible D gene TRBD2, 6 bases. The germline V gene encodes CDR1 MNHEY and CDR2 SMNVEV (reference sequence). Trimming stripped 11 bases from V and 5 bases from J, with 13 bases between. The CDR3 has 12 amino acids. The DNA of the CDR3 is TGTGCCGTTACTGGGAGGCACAATGAGCAGTTCTTC. Amino acid sequence: CAVTGRHNEQFF.

This chain connects TRBV6-5 to TRBJ1-4; 9 nucleotides line up with TRBD1. V shed 8 bases, J shed 6 bases, and the junction held 1 base outside the gene matches. The germline V gene has CDR1 MNHEY and CDR2 SVGAGI. This CDR3 has 12 amino acids. The CDR3 DNA sequence: TGTGCCAGCCGACAGGGGGATGAAAAACTGTTTTTT. Translation gives CASRQGDEKLFF.

The chain is built from TRBV12-5 and TRBJ2-1; the D gene is possibly TRBD2 (5 bases). The V end was cut by 1 base, the J end by 6 bases, with 13 bases between. The length of the CDR3 is 15 residues. Per germline, CDR1 LGHNT and CDR2 FRNRAP. The CDR3 sequence is CASGLGSADFNEQFF. CDR3 nucleotides: TGTGCTAGTGGTTTGGGATCAGCGGACTTCAATGAGCAGTTCTTC.

This clone has a single count. The chain has TRBV5-4 and TRBJ1-2, with 7 bases that match TRBD1. This CDR3 has 18 amino acids. V trimming: 0 bases; J trimming: 0 bases; junction bases outside the gene matches: 11. Germline V lookup: CDR1 SGHNT, CDR2 YYREEE (reference sequence). The CDR3, as DNA: TGTGCCAGCAGCTTGGAGGACAGGAAGTTTGCAGCTAACTATGGCTACACCTTC. Translation gives CASSLEDRKFAANYGYTF.

This chain joins TRBV9 and TRBJ2-3; no reliable D call. Trimming removed 4 bases at V and 6 bases at J, with 27 bases between. CDR3 length equals 18 residues. Germline CDR1 SGDLS, CDR2 YYNGEE. The CDR3 DNA reads TGTGCCAGCAGCCCCAGTAGGTTCAGCGCGAGACGAAGGGATACGCAGTATTTT. Translation: CASSPSRFSARRRDTQYF.

This chain connects TRBV6-5 to TRBJ2-1, with TRBD2 matching 13 bases. After removal of 10 bases from V and 4 bases from J, the junction contained 4 bases not matched to a gene. The CDR3 has 14 amino acids. CDR1 is MNHEY, CDR2 SVGAGI, per germline. The CDR3 loop reads CATRTSGGYNEQFF. CDR3 nucleotides: TGTGCCACCCGGACTAGCGGGGGTTACAATGAGCAGTTCTTC.

CDR3 residues: CASSLVWSSGAGSTDTQYF. CDR3 coding DNA: TGTGCCAGCAGCTTAGTCTGGTCTAGCGGGGCCGGAAGCACAGATACGCAGTATTTT. This chain connects TRBV13 to TRBJ2-3, with 9 nucleotides matching TRBD2. The germline V gene encodes CDR1 PRHDT and CDR2 FYEKMQ (reference sequence). Trimming removed 1 base from V and 0 bases from J; junction bases left unmatched: 11. This CDR3 is 19 amino acids long.

The chain carries TRBV11-2 and TRBJ2-1, with TRBD2 matching 7 bases. The germline CDR1 and CDR2 sequences are SGHAT and FQNNGV. Losses at the gene ends were 5 bases for V and 2 bases for J; bases not matched to a gene: 9. This CDR3 comprises 16 residues. The CDR3 is CASSGRLAKTYNEQFF. The CDR3 region has the DNA TGTGCCAGCAGCGGCCGACTAGCTAAGACCTACAATGAGCAGTTCTTC.

The chain uses TRBV10-3 and TRBJ1-2; 12 bases map to TRBD1. This CDR3 contains 17 residues. Germline assignment: CDR1 ENHRY and CDR2 SYGVKD. The V gene end was trimmed by 7 bases and the J gene end by 6 bases; junction bases not matched to a gene: 15. In DNA, the CDR3 is TGTGCCATCACCGCAACCGGGGGGGACAGGGGGCAAGATGGCTACACCTTC. The encoded protein is CAITATGGDRGQDGYTF.

Here the CDR3 DNA reads TGTGCCAGCAGTTTCGCAGGGGAGACGAACTATGGCTACACCTTC. It specifies CASSFAGETNYGYTF. This chain connects TRBV28 to TRBJ1-2; possible D gene TRBD1, 6 bases. From germline, CDR1 is MDHEN and CDR2 SYDVKM. The CDR3 has 15 residues. V gave up 3 bases and J gave up 2 bases, with 13 bases separating them.

V usage is TRBV14 and J usage is TRBJ2-1, with D perhaps TRBD2 (5 bases). V gave up 4 bases and J gave up 5 bases, with 15 bases separating them. The CDR3 is 15 residues long. Germline V gene sequence: CDR1 SGHDN, CDR2 FVKESK. CDR3 nucleotides: TGTGCCAGCAGCCCTCTTAGCGCTATTCACAATGAGCAGTTCTTC. It specifies CASSPLSAIHNEQFF. The full variable domain, rest sourced from reference TRBV14 and TRBJ2-1, is EAGVTQFPSHSVIEKGQTVTLRCDPISGHDNLYWYRRVMGKEIKFLLHFVKESKQDESGMPNNRFLAERTGGTYSTLKVQPAELEDSGVYFCASSPLSAIHNEQFFGPGTRLTVL.

The chain is built from TRBV28 and TRBJ1-2, with D tentatively TRBD1 (5 bases). Trimming cost V 7 bases and J 5 bases, with 14 bases left between them. In germline, CDR1 is MDHEN, CDR2 SYDVKM. CDR3 length: 13 amino acids. In DNA form, the CDR3 reads TGTGCCAGCACCCTCCATAGGGGTTATGGCTACACCTTC. Protein: CASTLHRGYGYTF.

The chain has TRBV24-1 and TRBJ2-5, with 9 bases identical to TRBD1. This CDR3 is 16 amino acids long. The J segment lost 2 bases and the V segment lost 3 bases, leaving 6 bases of the junction unmatched. In germline, CDR1 is KGHDR, CDR2 SFDVKD. CDR3 region: CATSDRGTGRQETQYF. CDR3 coding DNA: TGTGCCACCAGTGATCGGGGGACAGGGCGGCAAGAGACCCAGTACTTC.

This clone was seen just once. This sequence joins TRBV5-1 and TRBJ1-2, with unresolved D. The CDR3 extends over 15 amino acids. The V end was cut by 0 bases, the J end by 5 bases, with 14 bases between. The germline V gene encodes CDR1 SGHRS and CDR2 YFSETQ. CDR3 loop: CASSLAPNGGYGYTF. The CDR3 region has the DNA TGCGCCAGCAGCTTGGCCCCCAACGGCGGATATGGCTACACCTTC.

The chain is built from TRBV5-1 and TRBJ2-1; 11 positions match TRBD1. Per germline, CDR1 SGHRS and CDR2 YFSETQ. The CDR3 loop spans 16 amino acids. Losses at the gene ends were 4 bases for V and 7 bases for J; bases not matched to a gene: 10. Here the CDR3 reads CASSGTGTGGRNEQFF. The CDR3 nucleotides are TGCGCCAGCAGCGGCACCGGGACAGGGGGTAGGAATGAGCAGTTCTTC.

The genes are TRBV7-9 and TRBJ2-7; TRBD1 matches at 7 bases. Germline V gives CDR1 SEHNR, CDR2 FQNEAQ (reference sequence). V dropped 5 bases and J dropped 6; count of bases not matched to a gene: 13. This CDR3 is built from 15 residues. CDR3: CASSPSAGTASEQYF. Here the CDR3 DNA reads TGTGCCAGCAGCCCCTCCGCCGGGACAGCTAGCGAGCAGTACTTC.